Given below is one TCR beta chain in context. As yet, its antigen is unknown. The source of the sample is a study of cytomegalovirus exposure and HLA in healthy donors. This table comes from immunoSEQ multiplex PCR, and its TCRdb copy is limited to in-frame clones, with some not included. The sample carries some 170,000 clones, just under 90% recorded once. The J segment lost 0 bases and the V segment lost 3 bases, leaving 5 bases of the junction unmatched. Germline V CDR1 and CDR2: MNHNS, SASEGT. The CDR3 sequence is 16 residues long. Study results and limitations: According to a later analysis, TCR clusters from the first cohort tended to co-occur in the 100 to 150 validation repertoires. Across donors, most TCRs were seen rarely, yet some public ones were widespread. The study put 150 or so TCR beta chains on its list as cytomegalovirus-associated.

This clonotype originated in a woman aged 25 to 39 in good health and CMV-seronegative. The sequenced sample consisted of PBMCs. The chain employs TRBV6-1 and TRBJ2-4; 7 nucleotides line up with TRBD1. The CDR3 bases are TGTGCCAGCAGTGACGGGACAGCCCTAGCCAAAAACATTCAGTACTTC. Translation gives CASSDGTALAKNIQYF.